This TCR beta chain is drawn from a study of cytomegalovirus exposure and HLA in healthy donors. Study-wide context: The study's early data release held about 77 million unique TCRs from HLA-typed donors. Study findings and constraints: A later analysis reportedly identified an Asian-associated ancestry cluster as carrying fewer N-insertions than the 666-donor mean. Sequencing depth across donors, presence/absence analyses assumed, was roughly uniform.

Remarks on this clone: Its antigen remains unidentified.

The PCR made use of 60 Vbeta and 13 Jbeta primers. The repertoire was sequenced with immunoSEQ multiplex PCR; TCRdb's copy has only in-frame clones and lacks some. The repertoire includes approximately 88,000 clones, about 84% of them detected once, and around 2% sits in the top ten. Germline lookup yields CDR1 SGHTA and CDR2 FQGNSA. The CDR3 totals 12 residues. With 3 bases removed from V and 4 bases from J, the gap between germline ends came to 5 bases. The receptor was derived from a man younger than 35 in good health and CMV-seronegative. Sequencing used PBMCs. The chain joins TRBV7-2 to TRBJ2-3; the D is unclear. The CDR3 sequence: CASSFRSDTQYF. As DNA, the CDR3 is TGTGCCAGCAGCTTTCGTTCAGATACGCAGTATTTT.